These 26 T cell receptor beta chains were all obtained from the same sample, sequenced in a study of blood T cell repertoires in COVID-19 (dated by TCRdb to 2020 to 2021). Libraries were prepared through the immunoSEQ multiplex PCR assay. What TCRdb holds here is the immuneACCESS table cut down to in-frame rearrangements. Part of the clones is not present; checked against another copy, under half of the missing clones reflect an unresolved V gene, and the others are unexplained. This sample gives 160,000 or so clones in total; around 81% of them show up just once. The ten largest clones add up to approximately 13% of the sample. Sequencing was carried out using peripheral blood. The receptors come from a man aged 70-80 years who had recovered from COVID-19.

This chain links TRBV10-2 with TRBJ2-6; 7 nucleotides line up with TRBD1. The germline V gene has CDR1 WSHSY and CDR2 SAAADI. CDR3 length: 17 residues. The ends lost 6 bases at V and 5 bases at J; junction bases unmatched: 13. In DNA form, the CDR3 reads TGCGCCAGCAGCGGACAGGCACCCAAGTCCCGGGCCAACGTCCTGACTTTC. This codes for CASSGQAPKSRANVLTF.

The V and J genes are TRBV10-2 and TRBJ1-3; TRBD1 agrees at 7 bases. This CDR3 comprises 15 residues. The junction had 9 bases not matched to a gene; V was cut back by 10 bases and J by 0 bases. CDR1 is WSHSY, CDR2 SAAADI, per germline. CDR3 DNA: TGCGCCACCTCGGGACAGCTAATCTCTGGAAACACCATATATTTT. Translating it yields CATSGQLISGNTIYF.

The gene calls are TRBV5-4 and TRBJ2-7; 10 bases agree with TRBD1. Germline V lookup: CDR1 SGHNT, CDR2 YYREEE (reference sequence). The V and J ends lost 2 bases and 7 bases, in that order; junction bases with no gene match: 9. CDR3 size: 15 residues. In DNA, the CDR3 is TGTGCCAGCAGCTTCCGGGACAGGGGCTCAGGGGAGCAGTACTTC. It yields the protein CASSFRDRGSGEQYF.

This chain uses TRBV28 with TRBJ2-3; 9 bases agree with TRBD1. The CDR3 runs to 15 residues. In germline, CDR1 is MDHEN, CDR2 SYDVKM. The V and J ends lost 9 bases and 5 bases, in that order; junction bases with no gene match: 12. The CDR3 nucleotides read TGTGCCAGTAAATTTCCCGGGACAGGGAGAGATACGCAGTATTTT. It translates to CASKFPGTGRDTQYF. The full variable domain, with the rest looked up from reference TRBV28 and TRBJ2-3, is DVKVTQSSRYLVKRTGEKVFLECVQDMDHENMFWYRQDPGLGLRLIYFSYDVKMKEKGDIPEGYSVSREKKERFSLILESASTNQTSMYLCASKFPGTGRDTQYFGPGTRLTVL.

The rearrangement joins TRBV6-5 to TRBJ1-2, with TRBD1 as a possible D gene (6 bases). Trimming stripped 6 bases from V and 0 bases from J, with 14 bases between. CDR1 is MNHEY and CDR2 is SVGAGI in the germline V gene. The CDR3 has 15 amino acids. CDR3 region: CASSLRRTANYGYTF. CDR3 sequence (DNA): TGTGCCAGCAGCCTGCGGAGGACAGCTAACTATGGCTACACCTTC.

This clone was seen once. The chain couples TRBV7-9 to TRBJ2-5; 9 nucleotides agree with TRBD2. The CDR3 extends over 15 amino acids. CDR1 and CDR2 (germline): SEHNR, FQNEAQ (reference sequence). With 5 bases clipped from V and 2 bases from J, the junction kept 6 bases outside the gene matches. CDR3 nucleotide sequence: TGTGCCAGCAGCATCCGACTAGCGGCGCAAGAGACCCAGTACTTC. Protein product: CASSIRLAAQETQYF.

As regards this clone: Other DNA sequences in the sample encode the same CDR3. This chain's CDR3 is CASSPGTVQETQYF. The CDR3 nucleotides read TGTGCCAGCTCACCCGGGACAGTACAAGAGACCCAGTACTTC. V is TRBV18 and J is TRBJ2-5; 7 nucleotides agree with TRBD1. Germline trimming cut 3 bases from V and 2 bases from J; bases unmatched to any gene: 3. Per the germline V gene, CDR1 is KGHSH and CDR2 is LQKENI. The length of the CDR3 is 14 residues.

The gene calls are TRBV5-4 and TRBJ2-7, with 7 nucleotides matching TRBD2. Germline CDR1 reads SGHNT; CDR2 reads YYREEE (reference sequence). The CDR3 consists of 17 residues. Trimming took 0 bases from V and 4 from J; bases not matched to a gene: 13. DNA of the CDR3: TGTGCCAGCAGCTTGGACCAGCGGGGAGGGGCCCCTTACGAGCAGTACTTC. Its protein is CASSLDQRGGAPYEQYF.

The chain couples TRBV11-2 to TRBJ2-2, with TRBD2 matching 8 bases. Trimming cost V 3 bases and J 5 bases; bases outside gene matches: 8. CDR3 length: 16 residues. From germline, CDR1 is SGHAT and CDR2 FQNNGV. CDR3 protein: CASSFTRAGDTGELFF. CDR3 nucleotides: TGTGCCAGCAGCTTTACCCGAGCGGGAGATACCGGGGAGCTGTTTTTT. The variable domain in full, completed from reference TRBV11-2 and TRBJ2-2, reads EAGVAQSPRYKIIEKRQSVAFWCNPISGHATLYWYQQILGQGPKLLIQFQNNGVVDDSQLPKDRFSAERLKGVDSTLKIQPAKLEDSAVYLCASSFTRAGDTGELFFGEGSRLTVL.

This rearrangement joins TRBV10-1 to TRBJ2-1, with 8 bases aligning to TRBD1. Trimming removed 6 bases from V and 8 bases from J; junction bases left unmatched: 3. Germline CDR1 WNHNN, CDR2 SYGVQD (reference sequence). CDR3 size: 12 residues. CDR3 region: CASSGQGYEQFF. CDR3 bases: TGCGCCAGCAGCGGACAGGGATATGAGCAGTTCTTC.

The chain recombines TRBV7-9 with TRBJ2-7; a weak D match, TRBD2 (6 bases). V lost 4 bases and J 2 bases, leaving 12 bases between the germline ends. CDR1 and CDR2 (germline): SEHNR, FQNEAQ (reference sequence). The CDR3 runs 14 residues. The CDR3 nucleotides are TGTGCCAGCAGCTCCGGGACGGGAGCCTACGAGCAGTACTTC. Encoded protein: CASSSGTGAYEQYF.

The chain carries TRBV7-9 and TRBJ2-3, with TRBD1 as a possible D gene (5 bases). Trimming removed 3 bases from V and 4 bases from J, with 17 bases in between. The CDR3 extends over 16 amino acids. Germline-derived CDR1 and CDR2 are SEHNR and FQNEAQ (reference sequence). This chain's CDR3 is CASSFLLGQGADTQYF. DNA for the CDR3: TGTGCCAGCAGCTTTCTCTTGGGTCAGGGCGCAGATACGCAGTATTTT.

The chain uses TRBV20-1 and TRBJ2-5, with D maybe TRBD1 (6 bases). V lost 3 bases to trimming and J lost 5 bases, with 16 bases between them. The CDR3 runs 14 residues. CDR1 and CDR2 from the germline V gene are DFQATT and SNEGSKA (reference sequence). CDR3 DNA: TGCAGTGCTAGTGTTACAGGGTTGAGTGAGACCCAGTACTTC. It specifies CSASVTGLSETQYF.

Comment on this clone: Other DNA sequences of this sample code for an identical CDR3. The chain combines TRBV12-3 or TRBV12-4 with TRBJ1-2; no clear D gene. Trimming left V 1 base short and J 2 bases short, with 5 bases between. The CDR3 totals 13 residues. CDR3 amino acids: CASSLDRNYGYTF. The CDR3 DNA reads TGTGCCAGCAGTTTAGACAGAAACTATGGCTACACCTTC.

CDR3 in amino acids: CASSPTGVSYNEQFF. Here the CDR3 DNA reads TGTGCCAGCAGCCCGACAGGGGTCTCCTACAATGAGCAGTTCTTC. The chain has TRBV3-1 (or the pseudogene TRBV3-2) and TRBJ2-1; TRBD1 agrees at 8 bases. Looked up from germline, CDR1 is LGHDT and CDR2 is YNNKEL (reference sequence). V lost 4 bases to trimming and J lost 0 bases; unmatched junction nucleotides: 2. CDR3 size: 15 residues.

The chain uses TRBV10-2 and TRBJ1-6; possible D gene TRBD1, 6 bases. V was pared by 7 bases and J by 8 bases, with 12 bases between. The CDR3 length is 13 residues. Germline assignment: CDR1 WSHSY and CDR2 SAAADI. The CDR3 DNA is TGCGCCAGCACACAGGGATTGGATTCACCCCTCCACTTT. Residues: CASTQGLDSPLHF.

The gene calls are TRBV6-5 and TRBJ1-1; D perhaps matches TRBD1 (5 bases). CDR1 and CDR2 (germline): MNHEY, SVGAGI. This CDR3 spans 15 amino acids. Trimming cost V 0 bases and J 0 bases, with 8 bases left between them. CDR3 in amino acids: CASSYSWTMNTEAFF. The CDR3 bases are TGTGCCAGCAGTTACTCGTGGACAATGAACACTGAAGCTTTCTTT.

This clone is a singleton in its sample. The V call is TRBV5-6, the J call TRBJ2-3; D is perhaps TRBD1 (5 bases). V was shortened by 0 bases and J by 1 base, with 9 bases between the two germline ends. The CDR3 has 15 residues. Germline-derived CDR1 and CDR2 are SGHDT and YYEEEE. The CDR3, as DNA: TGTGCCAGCAGCTTGGAGGTAGGGGGCACAGATACGCAGTATTTT. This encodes CASSLEVGGTDTQYF.

CDR3 sequence: CASSPSNTGDMNTEAFF. For the CDR3, the DNA is TGTGCCAGCAGCCCTTCCAATACAGGGGACATGAACACTGAAGCTTTCTTT. The chain has TRBV5-5 and TRBJ1-1; 7 bases align to TRBD1. In germline, CDR1 is SGHKS, CDR2 YYEKEE (reference sequence). The CDR3 spans 17 residues. V shed 4 bases, J shed 0 bases, and the junction held 12 bases outside the gene matches.

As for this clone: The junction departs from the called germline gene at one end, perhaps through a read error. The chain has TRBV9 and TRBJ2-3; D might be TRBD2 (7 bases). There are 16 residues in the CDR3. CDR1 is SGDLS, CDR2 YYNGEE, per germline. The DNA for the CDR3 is TGCGCCAGCAGCGTAGCAACGGGGGGCGGGGGAGATACGCAGTATTTT. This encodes CASSVATGGGGDTQYF.

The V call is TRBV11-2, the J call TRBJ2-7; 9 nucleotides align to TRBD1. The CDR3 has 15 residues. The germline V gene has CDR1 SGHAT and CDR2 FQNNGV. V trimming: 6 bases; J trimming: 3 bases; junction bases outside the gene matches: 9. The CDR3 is CASRLFPGQGYEQYF. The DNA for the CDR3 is TGTGCCAGCAGACTATTCCCGGGACAGGGCTACGAGCAGTACTTC.

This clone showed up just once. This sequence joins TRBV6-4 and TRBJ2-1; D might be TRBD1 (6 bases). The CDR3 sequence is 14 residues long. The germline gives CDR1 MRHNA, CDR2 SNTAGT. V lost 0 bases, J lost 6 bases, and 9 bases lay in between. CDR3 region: CASSDSAGVNEQFF. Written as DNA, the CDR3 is TGTGCCAGCAGTGACTCGGCAGGGGTCAATGAGCAGTTCTTC.

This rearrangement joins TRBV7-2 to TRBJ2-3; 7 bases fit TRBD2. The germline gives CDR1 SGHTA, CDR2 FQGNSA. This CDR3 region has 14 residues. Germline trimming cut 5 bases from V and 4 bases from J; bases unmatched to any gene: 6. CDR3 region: CASSRAGSADTQYF. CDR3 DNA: TGTGCCAGCAGCAGAGCGGGATCGGCAGATACGCAGTATTTT.

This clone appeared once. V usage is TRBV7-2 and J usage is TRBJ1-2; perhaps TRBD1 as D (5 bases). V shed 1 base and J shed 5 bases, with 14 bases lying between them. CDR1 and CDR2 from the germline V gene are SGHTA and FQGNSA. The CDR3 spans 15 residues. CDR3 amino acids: CASSLGRGISYGYTF. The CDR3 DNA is TGTGCCAGCAGCTTAGGTCGGGGGATTAGTTATGGCTACACCTTC.

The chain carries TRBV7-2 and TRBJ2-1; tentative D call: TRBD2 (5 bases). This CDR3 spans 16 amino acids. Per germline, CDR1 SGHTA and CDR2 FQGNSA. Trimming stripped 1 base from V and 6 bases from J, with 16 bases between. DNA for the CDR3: TGTGCCAGCAGCTTAGATAGTTGGGAGCGCGCCAATGAGCAGTTCTTC. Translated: CASSLDSWERANEQFF.

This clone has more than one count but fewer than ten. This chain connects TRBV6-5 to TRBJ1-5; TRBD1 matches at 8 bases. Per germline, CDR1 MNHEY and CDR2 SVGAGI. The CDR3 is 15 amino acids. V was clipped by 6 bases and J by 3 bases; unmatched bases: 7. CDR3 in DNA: TGTGCCAGCAGGACAGGGGACTATTACAATCAGCCCCAGCATTTT. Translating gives CASRTGDYYNQPQHF.